One and the same sample provided the 2 T cell receptor beta chains below, sequenced in a study of CXCR3-negative and CXCR3-positive naive CD8 T cells. Overall study results and limits: Higher TRB CDR3 hydrophobicity marked CXCR3-positive naive cells relative to CXCR3-negative naive cells.

Libraries were UMI-labeled 5' RACE TRB cDNA. TCRdb re-called the 5' RACE reads and shows each CDR3 protein once, DNA omitted. This sample lists 90,000 to 150,000 distinct CDR3 sequences; its ten largest clones have around 0.38%. No antigens are known for them. The sample comprised naive CXCR3+ CD8+ T cells from blood. The subset denotes: CD45RO-CCR7+CD27+CD95- naive CD8+ T cells expressing CXCR3 (TNR3+). The receptor source for this set is a human donor in good health. Some clones in this sample may be carry-over from other donors' samples.

This chain links TRBV10-3 with TRBJ2-7; the D call of TRBD1 rests on TCRdb alone, since no DNA is present to check it. Germline loops: CDR1 ENHRY, CDR2 SYGVKD. This CDR3 spans 16 amino acids. The chain's CDR3 is CAISESPGQGGSEQYF.

V and J are TRBV9 and TRBJ2-7. The germline gives CDR1 SGDLS, CDR2 YYNGEE. The CDR3 is 11 residues long. The CDR3 here is CASSVQYEQYF.